A single sample is the source of the 7 T cell receptor beta chains below, sequenced in a study of cytomegalovirus exposure and HLA in healthy donors (dated by TCRdb to 2015 to 2018). Libraries came from the immunoSEQ multiplex PCR assay. TCRdb holds this immuneACCESS table with in-frame rearrangements only. Some clones are missing; in checked studies, unresolved V genes explain under half, and the rest has no known cause. For this sample there are about 330,000 clones; roughly 90% appear just once. The ten largest clones add up to around 0.84% of the sample. Sequencing was performed on PBMCs. All receptors come from a woman younger than 30 in good health and CMV-seronegative.

This clone was seen a few times. This rearrangement joins TRBV6-5 to TRBJ2-7, with a weak D call TRBD2 (6 bases). CDR3 length: 11 residues. Trimming cost V 6 bases and J 3 bases, with 6 bases left between them. CDR1 is MNHEY, CDR2 SVGAGI, per germline. The CDR3 coding sequence is TGTGCCAGCAGCGGGAGCTACGAGCAGTACTTC. Translating it yields CASSGSYEQYF.

The V call is TRBV4-2, the J call TRBJ2-3; TRBD2 aligns across 9 bases. The CDR3 runs to 17 residues. Germline values: CDR1 LGHNA, CDR2 YNFKEQ. V gave up 1 base and J gave up 2 bases; unmatched junction bases: 7. The CDR3 DNA reads as TGTGCCAGCAGCCAAGTTCCGGGACTAGCAACCACAGATACGCAGTATTTT. Translated: CASSQVPGLATTDTQYF.

This chain links TRBV5-1 with TRBJ2-5, with 9 bases matching TRBD2. Losses at the gene ends were 1 base for V and 4 bases for J; bases not matched to a gene: 11. This CDR3 comprises 17 residues. CDR1 is SGHRS and CDR2 is YFSETQ in the germline V gene. The chain's CDR3 is CASSLIVAGGLPETQYF. CDR3 DNA sequence: TGCGCCAGCAGCTTGATTGTGGCGGGAGGGCTTCCAGAGACCCAGTACTTC.

This sequence joins TRBV28 and TRBJ2-3, with 10 positions matching TRBD2. The trim removed 4 bases at V and 4 bases at J, leaving 8 bases unmatched. The CDR3 consists of 16 residues. Germline V gene sequence: CDR1 MDHEN, CDR2 SYDVKM. The CDR3, as DNA: TGTGCCAGCAGTTCTAGCGGGAGAGGGAGTGCAGATACGCAGTATTTT. Translating gives CASSSSGRGSADTQYF.

The gene calls are TRBV5-6 and TRBJ2-1; TRBD2 aligns across 11 bases. This CDR3 spans 13 amino acids. The trim removed 2 bases at V and 10 bases at J, leaving 2 bases unmatched. Germline V gene data show CDR1 as SGHDT and CDR2 as YYEEEE. CDR3 sequence reads: CASSLVAGGEQFF. The CDR3 DNA is TGTGCCAGCAGCTTAGTAGCGGGAGGGGAGCAGTTCTTC.

This sequence joins TRBV5-8 and TRBJ2-7; TRBD1 is a possible D gene (5 bases). V was clipped by 6 bases and J by 0 bases, with 13 bases between them. This CDR3 has 14 amino acids. From germline, CDR1 is SGHTS and CDR2 YDEGEE. DNA for the CDR3: TGTGCCAGCATCAACCTGACAGACTCCTACGAGCAGTACTTC. It codes for CASINLTDSYEQYF.

This clone is a singleton in its sample. The chain couples TRBV5-1 to TRBJ1-5; the D gene is possibly TRBD1 (5 bases). CDR1 is SGHRS, CDR2 YFSETQ, per germline. The CDR3 covers 13 residues. The V end lost 0 bases, the J end lost 7 bases, and 8 bases lay between the germline ends. The chain's CDR3 is CASSLGGGQPQHF. The CDR3 coding sequence is TGCGCCAGCAGCTTGGGGGGCGGACAGCCCCAGCATTTT.